This TCR beta chain was identified during a study of spatial heterogeneity in lung cancer. Study-level points and caveats: Ubiquitous expanded tumor TCRs were seen in blood more at resection than at follow-up.

Time point defined: sample taken at primary tumor resection. The sequenced material consisted of unsorted whole RNA from tumor, nontumor lung or frozen PBMC. Samples were donated by 72 untreated early-stage non-small cell lung cancer patients. The CDR3 spans 16 residues. The V end lost 0 bases, the J end lost 4 bases, and 12 bases lay between the germline ends. Per germline, CDR1 ENHRY and CDR2 SYGVKD. This clonotype has a count of ten or more. Its specificity is unknown. Individually, TCR cDNA molecules were each labelled with a unique molecular identifier. TCRdb reanalysed the 5' RACE reads using MiXCR and keeps one entry per CDR3 protein. The data contain some 100,000 distinct CDR3 sequences, over 8.5% of them singletons.

The chain is built from TRBV10-3 and TRBJ2-2; D might be TRBD1 or TRBD2, each matching 5 bases. The source is a male donor with early-stage non-small cell lung cancer. Material: PBMCs, obtained at surgery. CDR3 sequence: CAISESGPPSTGELFF. The DNA of the CDR3 is TGTGCCATCAGTGAGTCGGGACCGCCAAGCACCGGGGAGCTGTTTTTT.